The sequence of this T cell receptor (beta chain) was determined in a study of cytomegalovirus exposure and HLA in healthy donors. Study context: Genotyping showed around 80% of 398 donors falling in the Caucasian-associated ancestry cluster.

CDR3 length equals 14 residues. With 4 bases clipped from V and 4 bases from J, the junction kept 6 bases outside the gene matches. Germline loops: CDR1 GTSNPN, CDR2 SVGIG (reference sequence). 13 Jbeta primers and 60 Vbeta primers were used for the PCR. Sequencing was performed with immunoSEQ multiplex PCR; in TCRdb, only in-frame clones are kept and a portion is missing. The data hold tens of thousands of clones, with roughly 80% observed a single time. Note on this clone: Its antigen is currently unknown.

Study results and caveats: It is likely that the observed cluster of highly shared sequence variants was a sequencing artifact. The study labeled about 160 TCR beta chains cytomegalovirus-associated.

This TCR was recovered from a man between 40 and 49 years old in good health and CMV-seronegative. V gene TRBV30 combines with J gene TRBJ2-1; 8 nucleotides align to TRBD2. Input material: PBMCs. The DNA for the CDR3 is TGTGCCTGGAATATCGGCGGGAGGTACAATGAGCAGTTCTTC. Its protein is CAWNIGGRYNEQFF.